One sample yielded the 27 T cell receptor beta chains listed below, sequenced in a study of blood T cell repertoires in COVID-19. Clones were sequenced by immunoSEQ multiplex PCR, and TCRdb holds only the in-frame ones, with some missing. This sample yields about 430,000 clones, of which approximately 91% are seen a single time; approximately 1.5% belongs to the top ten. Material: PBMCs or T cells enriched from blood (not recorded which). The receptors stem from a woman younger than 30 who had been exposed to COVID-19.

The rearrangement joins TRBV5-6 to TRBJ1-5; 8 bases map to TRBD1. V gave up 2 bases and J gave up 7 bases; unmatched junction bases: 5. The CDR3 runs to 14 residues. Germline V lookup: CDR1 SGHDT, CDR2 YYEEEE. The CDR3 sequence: CASSFGQGRQPQHF. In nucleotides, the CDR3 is TGTGCCAGCAGCTTTGGACAGGGCCGACAGCCCCAGCATTTT. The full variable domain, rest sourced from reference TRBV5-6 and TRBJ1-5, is DAGVTQSPTHLIKTRGQQVTLRCSPKSGHDTVSWYQQALGQGPQFIFQYYEEEERQRGNFPDRFSGHQFPNYSSELNVNALLLGDSALYLCASSFGQGRQPQHFGDGTRLSIL.

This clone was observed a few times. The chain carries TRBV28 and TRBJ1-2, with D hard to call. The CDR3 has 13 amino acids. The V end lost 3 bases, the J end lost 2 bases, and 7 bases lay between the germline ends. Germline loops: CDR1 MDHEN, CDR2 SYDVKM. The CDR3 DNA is TGTGCCAGCAGTTTGCGGGAAAACTATGGCTACACCTTC. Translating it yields CASSLRENYGYTF.

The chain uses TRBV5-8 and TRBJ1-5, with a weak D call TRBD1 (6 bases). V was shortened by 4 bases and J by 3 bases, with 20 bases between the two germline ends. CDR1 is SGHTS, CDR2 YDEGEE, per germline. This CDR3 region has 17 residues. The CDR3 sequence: CASSLLRTVSNNQPQHF. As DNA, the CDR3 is TGTGCCAGCAGCCTTTTGCGGACAGTCTCTAACAATCAGCCCCAGCATTTT.

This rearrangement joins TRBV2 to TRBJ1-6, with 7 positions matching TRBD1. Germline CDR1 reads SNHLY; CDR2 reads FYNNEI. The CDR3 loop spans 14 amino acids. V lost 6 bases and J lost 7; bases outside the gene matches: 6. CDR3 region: CASRLTGTNSPLHF. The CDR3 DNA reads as TGTGCCAGCAGACTGACAGGGACAAATTCACCCCTCCACTTT.

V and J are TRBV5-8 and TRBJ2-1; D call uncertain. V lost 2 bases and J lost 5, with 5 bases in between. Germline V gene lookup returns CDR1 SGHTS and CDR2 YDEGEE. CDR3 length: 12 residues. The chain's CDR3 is CASSFLNNEQFF. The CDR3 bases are TGTGCCAGCAGCTTTTTAAACAATGAGCAGTTCTTC.

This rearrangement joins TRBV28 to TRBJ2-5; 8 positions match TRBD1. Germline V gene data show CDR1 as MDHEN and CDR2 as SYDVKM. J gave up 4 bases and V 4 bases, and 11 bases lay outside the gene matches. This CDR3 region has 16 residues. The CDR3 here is CASSSATGERAETQYF. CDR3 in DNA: TGTGCCAGCAGTTCTGCGACAGGGGAGCGCGCAGAGACCCAGTACTTC.

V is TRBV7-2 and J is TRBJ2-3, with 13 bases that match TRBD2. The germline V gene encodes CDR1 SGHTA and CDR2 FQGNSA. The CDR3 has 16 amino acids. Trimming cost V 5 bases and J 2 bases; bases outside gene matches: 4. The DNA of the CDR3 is TGTGCCAGCAGCCTCGGACTAGCGGGGGTCACAGATACGCAGTATTTT. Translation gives CASSLGLAGVTDTQYF.

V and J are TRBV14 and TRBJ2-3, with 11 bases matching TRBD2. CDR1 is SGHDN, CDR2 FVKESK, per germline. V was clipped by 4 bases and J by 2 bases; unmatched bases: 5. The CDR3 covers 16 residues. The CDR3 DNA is TGTGCCAGCAGCCCTCTTAGCGGGGGGGCCACAGATACGCAGTATTTT. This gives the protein CASSPLSGGATDTQYF.

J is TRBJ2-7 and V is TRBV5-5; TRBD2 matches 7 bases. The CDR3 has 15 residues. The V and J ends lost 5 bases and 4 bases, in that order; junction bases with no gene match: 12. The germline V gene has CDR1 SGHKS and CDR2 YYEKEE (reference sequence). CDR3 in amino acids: CASSRDWEGQYEQYF. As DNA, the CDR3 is TGTGCCAGCAGTCGAGACTGGGAGGGTCAATACGAGCAGTACTTC.

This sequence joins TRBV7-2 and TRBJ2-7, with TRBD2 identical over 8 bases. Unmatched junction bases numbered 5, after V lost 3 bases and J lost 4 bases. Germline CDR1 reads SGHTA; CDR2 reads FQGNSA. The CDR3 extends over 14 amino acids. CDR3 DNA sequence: TGTGCCAGCAGCTTCTCGGGGGGGGAGTACGAGCAGTACTTC. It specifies CASSFSGGEYEQYF.

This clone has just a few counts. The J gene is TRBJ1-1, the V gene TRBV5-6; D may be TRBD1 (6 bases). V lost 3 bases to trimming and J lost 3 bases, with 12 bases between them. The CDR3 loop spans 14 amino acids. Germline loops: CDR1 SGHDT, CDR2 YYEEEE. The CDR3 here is CASSWAGVHTEAFF. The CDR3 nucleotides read TGTGCCAGCAGCTGGGCAGGGGTGCACACTGAAGCTTTCTTT.

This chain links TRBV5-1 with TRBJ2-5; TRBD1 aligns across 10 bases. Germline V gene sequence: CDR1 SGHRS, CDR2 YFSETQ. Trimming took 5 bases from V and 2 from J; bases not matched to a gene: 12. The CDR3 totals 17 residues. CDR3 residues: CASSSSAGTGAQETQYF. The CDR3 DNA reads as TGCGCCAGCAGTTCCTCCGCCGGGACAGGGGCGCAAGAGACCCAGTACTTC.

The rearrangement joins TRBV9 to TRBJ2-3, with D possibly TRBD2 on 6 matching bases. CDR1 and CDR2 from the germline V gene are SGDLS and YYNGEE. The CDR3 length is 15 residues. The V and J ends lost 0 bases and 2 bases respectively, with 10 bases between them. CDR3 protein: CASSVAGDSTDTQYF. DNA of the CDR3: TGTGCCAGCAGCGTAGCGGGAGATTCCACAGATACGCAGTATTTT.

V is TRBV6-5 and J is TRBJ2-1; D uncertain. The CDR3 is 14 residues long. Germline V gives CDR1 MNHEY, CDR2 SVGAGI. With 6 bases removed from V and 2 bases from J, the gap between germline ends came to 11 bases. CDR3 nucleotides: TGTGCCAGCAGACCGGAGAGAGCCTACAATGAGCAGTTCTTC. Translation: CASRPERAYNEQFF.

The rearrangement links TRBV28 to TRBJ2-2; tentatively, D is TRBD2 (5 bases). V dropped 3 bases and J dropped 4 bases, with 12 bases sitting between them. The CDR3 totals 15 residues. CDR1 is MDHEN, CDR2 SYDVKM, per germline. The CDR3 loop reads CASSFLGEGTGELFF. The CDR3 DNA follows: TGTGCCAGCAGTTTCTTAGGAGAGGGCACCGGGGAGCTGTTTTTT.

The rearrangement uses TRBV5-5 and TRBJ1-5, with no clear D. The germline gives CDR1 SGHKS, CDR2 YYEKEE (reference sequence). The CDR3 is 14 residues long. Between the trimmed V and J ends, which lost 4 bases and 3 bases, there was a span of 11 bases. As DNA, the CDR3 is TGTGCCAGCAGCCTGGGAGGTCTCAATCAGCCCCAGCATTTT. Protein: CASSLGGLNQPQHF.

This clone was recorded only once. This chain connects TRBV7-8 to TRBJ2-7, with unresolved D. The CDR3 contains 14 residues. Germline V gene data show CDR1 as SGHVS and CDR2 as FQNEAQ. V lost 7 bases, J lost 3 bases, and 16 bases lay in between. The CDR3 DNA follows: TGTGCCAGCACCTTTAGTGAGGTCGGCTACGAGCAGTACTTC. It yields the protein CASTFSEVGYEQYF.

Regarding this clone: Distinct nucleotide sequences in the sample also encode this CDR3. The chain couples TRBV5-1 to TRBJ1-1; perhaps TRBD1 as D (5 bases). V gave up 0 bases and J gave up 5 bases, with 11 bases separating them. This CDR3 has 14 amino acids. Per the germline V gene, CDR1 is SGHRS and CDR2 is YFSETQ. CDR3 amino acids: CASSLGQGRTEAFF. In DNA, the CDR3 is TGCGCCAGCAGCTTGGGGCAGGGTCGGACTGAAGCTTTCTTT.

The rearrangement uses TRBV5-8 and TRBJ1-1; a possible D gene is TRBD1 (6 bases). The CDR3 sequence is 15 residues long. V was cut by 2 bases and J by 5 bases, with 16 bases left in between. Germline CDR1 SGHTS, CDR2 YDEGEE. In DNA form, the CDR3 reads TGTGCCAGCAGCTTATACGCAGGGGTAAAGACTGAAGCTTTCTTT. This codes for CASSLYAGVKTEAFF.

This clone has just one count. The CDR3 region has the DNA TGTGCCAGCATGGGGGCGCGGTCGTGGACCCAGTACTTC. Its translation: CASMGARSWTQYF. This rearrangement joins TRBV28 to TRBJ2-5, with D possibly matching TRBD1 (6 bases). Trimming pared 7 bases from V and 7 bases from J, leaving 16 bases between. Germline CDR1 and CDR2: MDHEN and SYDVKM. CDR3 size: 13 residues.

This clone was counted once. CDR3 nucleotides: TGCGCCAGCAGCTTGGGTTCGGGTCCCAATGAGCAGTTCTTC. Translated: CASSLGSGPNEQFF. This chain uses TRBV5-1 with TRBJ2-1; D unclear. Germline V gene sequence: CDR1 SGHRS, CDR2 YFSETQ. This CDR3 is built from 14 residues. V was clipped by 0 bases and J by 6 bases, with 10 bases between them.

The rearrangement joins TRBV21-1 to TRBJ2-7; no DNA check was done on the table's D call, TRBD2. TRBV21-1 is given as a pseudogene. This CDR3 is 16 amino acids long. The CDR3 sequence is CASSKVRRVLTYEQYF. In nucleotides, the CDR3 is TGTGCCAGCAGCAAAGTTCGGCGGGTCCTTACCTACGAGCAGTACTTC.

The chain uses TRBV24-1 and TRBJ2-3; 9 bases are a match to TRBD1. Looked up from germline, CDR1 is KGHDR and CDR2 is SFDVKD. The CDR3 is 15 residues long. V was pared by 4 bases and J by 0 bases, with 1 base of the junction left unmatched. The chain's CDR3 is CATSEGQGSTDTQYF. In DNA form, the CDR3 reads TGTGCCACCAGTGAGGGACAGGGTAGCACAGATACGCAGTATTTT.

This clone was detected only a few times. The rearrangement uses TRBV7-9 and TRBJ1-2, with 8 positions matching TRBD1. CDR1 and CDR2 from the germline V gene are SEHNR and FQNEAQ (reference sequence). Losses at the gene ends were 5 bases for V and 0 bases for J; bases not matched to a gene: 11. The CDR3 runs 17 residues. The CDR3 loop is CASSGPPPDRANYGYTF. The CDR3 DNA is TGTGCCAGCAGCGGACCACCCCCGGACAGGGCTAACTATGGCTACACCTTC. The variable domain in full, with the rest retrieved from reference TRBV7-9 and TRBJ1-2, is DTGVSQNPRHKITKRGQNVTFRCDPISEHNRLYWYRQTLGQGPEFLTYFQNEAQLEKSRLLSDRFSAERPKGSFSTLEIQRTEQGDSAMYLCASSGPPPDRANYGYTFGSGTRLTVV.

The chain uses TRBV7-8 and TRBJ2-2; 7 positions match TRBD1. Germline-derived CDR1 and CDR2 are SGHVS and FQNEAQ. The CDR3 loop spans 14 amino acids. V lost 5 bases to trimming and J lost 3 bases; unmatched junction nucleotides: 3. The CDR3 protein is CASSPGQHTGELFF. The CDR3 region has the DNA TGTGCCAGCAGCCCGGGACAGCACACCGGGGAGCTGTTTTTT. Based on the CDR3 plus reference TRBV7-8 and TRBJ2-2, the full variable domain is GAGVSQSPRYKVAKRGQDVALRCDPISGHVSLFWYQQALGQGPEFLTYFQNEAQLDKSGLPSDRFFAERPEGSVSTLKIQRTQQEDSAVYLCASSPGQHTGELFFGEGSRLTVL.

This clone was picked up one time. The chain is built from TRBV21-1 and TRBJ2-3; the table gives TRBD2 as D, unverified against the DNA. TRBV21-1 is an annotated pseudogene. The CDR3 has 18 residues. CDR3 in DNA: TGTGCCAGCAGCAAAATGAGCGGGAGGAAGAGGGGCACAGATACGCAGTATTTT. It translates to CASSKMSGRKRGTDTQYF.

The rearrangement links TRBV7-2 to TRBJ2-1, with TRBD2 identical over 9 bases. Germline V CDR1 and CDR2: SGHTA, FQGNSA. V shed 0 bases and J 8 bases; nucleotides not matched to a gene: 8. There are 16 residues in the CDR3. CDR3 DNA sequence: TGTGCCAGCAGCTTAGCTCTAGCGGGAATCGGGGATGAGCAGTTCTTC. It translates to CASSLALAGIGDEQFF.